This T cell receptor beta chain was found in a study of CXCR3-negative and CXCR3-positive naive CD8 T cells. Germline CDR1 MDHEN, CDR2 SYDVKM. The CDR3 has 15 residues. The authors prepared UMI-labeled TRB cDNA libraries by 5' RACE. TCRdb reprocessed the 5' RACE reads; each CDR3 protein has one entry and no DNA is given. The listing contains around 140,000 distinct CDR3 sequences. The chain employs TRBV28 and TRBJ2-5; TCRdb's assignment of TRBD1 cannot be checked, as there is no DNA. The sequence was obtained from a human donor in good health. Some clones in this sample may be carry-over from other donors' samples. The sequenced sample was naive CXCR3- CD8+ T cells from blood. Subset: CD45RO-CCR7+CD27+CD95- naive CD8+ T cells lacking CXCR3 (TNR3-). The CDR3 protein is CASSLLRTGGETQYF.